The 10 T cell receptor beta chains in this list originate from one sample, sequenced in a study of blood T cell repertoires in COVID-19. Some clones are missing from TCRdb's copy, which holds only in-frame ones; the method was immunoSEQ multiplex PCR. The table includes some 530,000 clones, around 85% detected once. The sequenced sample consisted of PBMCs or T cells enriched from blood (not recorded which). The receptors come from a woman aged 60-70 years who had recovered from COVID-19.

The CDR3 sequence: CASSSLGGRPGNTEAFF. Written as DNA, the CDR3 is TGTGCCAGCAGCAGTTTAGGGGGCAGGCCAGGGAACACTGAAGCTTTCTTT. V is TRBV27 and J is TRBJ1-1; 7 positions match TRBD1. The J segment lost 1 base and the V segment lost 6 bases, leaving 14 bases of the junction unmatched. The CDR3 runs to 17 residues. Germline V lookup: CDR1 MNHEY, CDR2 SMNVEV (reference sequence).

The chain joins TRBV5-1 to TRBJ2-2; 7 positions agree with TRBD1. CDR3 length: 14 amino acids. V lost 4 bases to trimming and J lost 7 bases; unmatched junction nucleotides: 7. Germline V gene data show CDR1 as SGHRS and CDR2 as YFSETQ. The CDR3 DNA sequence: TGCGCCAGCAGCCCACAGGGGTTTAGCGGGGAGCTGTTTTTT. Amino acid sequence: CASSPQGFSGELFF.

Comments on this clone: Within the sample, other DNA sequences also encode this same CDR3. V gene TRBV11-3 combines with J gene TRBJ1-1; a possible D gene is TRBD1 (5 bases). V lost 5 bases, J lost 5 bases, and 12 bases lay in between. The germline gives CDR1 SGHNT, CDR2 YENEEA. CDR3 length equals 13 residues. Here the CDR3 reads CASSPAGDTEAFF. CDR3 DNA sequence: TGTGCCAGCAGCCCAGCGGGGGATACTGAAGCTTTCTTT.

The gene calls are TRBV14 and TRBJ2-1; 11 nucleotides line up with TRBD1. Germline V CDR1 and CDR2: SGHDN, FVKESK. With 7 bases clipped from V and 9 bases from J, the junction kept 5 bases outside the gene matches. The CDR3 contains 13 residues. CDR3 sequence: CASIGQGAGEQFF. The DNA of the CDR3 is TGTGCCAGCATCGGACAGGGGGCAGGTGAGCAGTTCTTC.

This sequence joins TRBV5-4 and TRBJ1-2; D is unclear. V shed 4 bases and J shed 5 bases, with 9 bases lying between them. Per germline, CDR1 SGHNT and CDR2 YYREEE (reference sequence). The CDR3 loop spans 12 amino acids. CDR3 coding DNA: TGTGCCAGCAGCGCCGACACTTATGGCTACACCTTC. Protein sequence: CASSADTYGYTF.

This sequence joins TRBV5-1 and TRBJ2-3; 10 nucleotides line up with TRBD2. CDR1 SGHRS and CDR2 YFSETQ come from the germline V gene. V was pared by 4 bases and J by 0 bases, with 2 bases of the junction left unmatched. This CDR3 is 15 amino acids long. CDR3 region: CASSLAGESTDTQYF. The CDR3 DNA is TGCGCCAGCAGCCTAGCGGGGGAGAGCACAGATACGCAGTATTTT.

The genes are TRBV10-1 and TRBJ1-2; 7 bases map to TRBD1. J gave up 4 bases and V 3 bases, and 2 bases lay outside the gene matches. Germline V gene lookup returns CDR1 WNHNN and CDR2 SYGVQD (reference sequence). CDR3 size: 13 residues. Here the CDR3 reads CASSDSGGYGYTF. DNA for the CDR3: TGCGCCAGCAGTGATTCAGGGGGCTATGGCTACACCTTC.

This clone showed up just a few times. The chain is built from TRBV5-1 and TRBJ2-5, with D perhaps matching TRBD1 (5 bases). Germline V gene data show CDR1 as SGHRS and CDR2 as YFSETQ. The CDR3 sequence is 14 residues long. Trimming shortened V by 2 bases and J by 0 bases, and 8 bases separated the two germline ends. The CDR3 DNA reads TGCGCCAGCAGCTTAAGACAGAACCAAGAGACCCAGTACTTC. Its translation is CASSLRQNQETQYF.

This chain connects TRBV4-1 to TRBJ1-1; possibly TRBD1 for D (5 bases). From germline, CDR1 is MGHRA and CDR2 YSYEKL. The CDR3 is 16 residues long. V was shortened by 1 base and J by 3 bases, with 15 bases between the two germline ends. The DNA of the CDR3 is TGCGCCAGCAGCCAAGGTCTACCAGGGCTCTACACTGAAGCTTTCTTT. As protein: CASSQGLPGLYTEAFF.

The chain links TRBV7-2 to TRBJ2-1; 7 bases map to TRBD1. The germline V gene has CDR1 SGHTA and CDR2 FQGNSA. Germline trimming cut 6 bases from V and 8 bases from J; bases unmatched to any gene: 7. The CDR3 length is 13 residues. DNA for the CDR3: TGTGCCAGCAGACCCGGGACAGTCGATGAGCAGTTCTTC. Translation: CASRPGTVDEQFF.